One and the same sample provided the 8 T cell receptor beta chains below, sequenced in a study of blood T cell repertoires in COVID-19. Sequencing was performed with immunoSEQ multiplex PCR; in TCRdb, only in-frame clones are kept and a portion is missing. The data hold tens of thousands of clones, with around 76% observed a single time. The specimen was peripheral blood. The receptor set was obtained from a human donor in a cohort sampled during active COVID-19.

The chain employs TRBV6-6 and TRBJ2-7; no clear D. From germline, CDR1 is MNHNY and CDR2 SVGAGI (reference sequence). The V end lost 3 bases, the J end lost 3 bases, and 9 bases lay between the germline ends. The CDR3 covers 13 residues. The CDR3 protein is CASSYESIYEQYF. CDR3 bases: TGTGCCAGCAGTTATGAGTCTATCTACGAGCAGTACTTC.

This clone was detected only a few times. The rearrangement links TRBV4-1 to TRBJ1-4; the match to TRBD1 covers 8 bases. The CDR3 has 15 amino acids. CDR1 and CDR2 (germline): MGHRA, YSYEKL. V trimming: 2 bases; J trimming: 6 bases; junction bases outside the gene matches: 5. CDR3 loop: CASSQSGQGDEKLFF. The CDR3 DNA reads as TGCGCCAGCAGCCAATCTGGACAGGGAGATGAAAAACTGTTTTTT.

This clone was counted a few times. The V gene is TRBV20-1, the J gene TRBJ2-7, with 7 bases fitting TRBD2. The V segment lost 5 bases and the J segment 7 bases; nucleotides outside the gene matches: 5. The CDR3 totals 11 residues. Looked up from germline, CDR1 is DFQATT and CDR2 is SNEGSKA (reference sequence). The CDR3 protein is CSAQILAEQYF. In DNA form, the CDR3 reads TGCAGTGCTCAAATACTAGCGGAGCAGTACTTC.

V is TRBV7-3 and J is TRBJ1-2; 8 nucleotides line up with TRBD1. Trimming took 2 bases from V and 0 from J; bases not matched to a gene: 8. The CDR3 extends over 17 amino acids. Germline loops: CDR1 SGHTA, CDR2 FQGTGA. The CDR3 is CASSLSGQGGANYGYTF. The CDR3 coding sequence is TGTGCCAGCAGCTTATCTGGACAGGGAGGCGCTAACTATGGCTACACCTTC. The entire variable domain, with the rest obtained from reference TRBV7-3 and TRBJ1-2, is as follows: GAGVSQTPSNKVTEKGKYVELRCDPISGHTALYWYRQSLGQGPEFLIYFQGTGAADDSGLPNDRFFAVRPEGSVSTLKIQRTERGDSAVYLCASSLSGQGGANYGYTFGSGTRLTVV.

This chain connects TRBV18 to TRBJ1-2; D remains unclear. CDR1 is KGHSH, CDR2 LQKENI, per germline. V was cut by 2 bases and J by 6 bases, with 10 bases left in between. This CDR3 spans 13 amino acids. CDR3 nucleotides: TGTGCCAGCTCACCAGAGTACGAAGATGGCTACACCTTC. Translated, it gives CASSPEYEDGYTF.

As for this clone: In the same sample, other DNA sequences code for this CDR3. V is TRBV4-3 and J is TRBJ1-6; tentatively, D is TRBD1 (6 bases). Germline lookup yields CDR1 LGHNA and CDR2 YSLEER. V was shortened by 2 bases and J by 10 bases, with 15 bases between the two germline ends. The CDR3 spans 15 residues. The CDR3 sequence: CASSQSWGQASPLHF. CDR3 bases: TGCGCCAGCAGCCAATCGTGGGGACAAGCATCACCCCTCCACTTT.

The V gene is TRBV21-1, the J gene TRBJ1-1; the table's D gene call, TRBD1, was not cross checked with the DNA. TRBV21-1 is labeled a pseudogene. The CDR3 runs to 14 residues. The CDR3 nucleotides read TGTGCCAGCAGCAACTCAGACATGAACACTGAAGCTTTCTTT. Amino acid sequence: CASSNSDMNTEAFF.

CDR3 sequence: CASSRTGLYEQYF. The CDR3 DNA reads TGTGCCAGCAGTCGGACAGGACTCTACGAGCAGTACTTC. The chain uses TRBV2 and TRBJ2-7; 7 bases map to TRBD1. The CDR3 runs to 13 residues. V dropped 5 bases and J dropped 3; count of bases not matched to a gene: 4. Germline V lookup: CDR1 SNHLY, CDR2 FYNNEI.